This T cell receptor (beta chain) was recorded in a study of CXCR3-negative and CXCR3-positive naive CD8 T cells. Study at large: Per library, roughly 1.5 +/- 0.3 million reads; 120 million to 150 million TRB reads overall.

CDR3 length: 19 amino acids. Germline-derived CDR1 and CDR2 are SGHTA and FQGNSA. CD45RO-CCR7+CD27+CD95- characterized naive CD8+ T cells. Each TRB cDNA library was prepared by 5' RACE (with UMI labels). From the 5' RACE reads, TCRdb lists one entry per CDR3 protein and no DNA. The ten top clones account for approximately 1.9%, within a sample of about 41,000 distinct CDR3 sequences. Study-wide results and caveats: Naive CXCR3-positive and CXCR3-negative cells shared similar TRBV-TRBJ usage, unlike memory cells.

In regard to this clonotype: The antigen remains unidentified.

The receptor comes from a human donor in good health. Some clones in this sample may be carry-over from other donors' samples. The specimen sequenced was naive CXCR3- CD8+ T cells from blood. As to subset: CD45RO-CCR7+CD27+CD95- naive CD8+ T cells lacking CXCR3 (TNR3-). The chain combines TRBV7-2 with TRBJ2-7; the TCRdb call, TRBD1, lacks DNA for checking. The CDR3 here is CASSLDGTGTGLASYEQYF.